The 16 T cell receptor beta chains below were found in one sample sequenced in a study of shared clonotypes between healthy human individuals. Clones were read by immunoSEQ multiplex PCR, and TCRdb kept only the in-frame ones, dropping some. The repertoire consists of hundreds of thousands of clones, with approximately 97% occurring once and the leading ten covering about 0.06%. The sequenced material came from naive CD4+ T cells sorted from blood. Specified subset: CD45RA+ positively selected. The receptor set was obtained from a woman aged 25 to 45 in good health.

The chain recombines TRBV18 with TRBJ1-5, with 7 bases identical to TRBD1. This CDR3 region has 14 residues. Trimming cost V 3 bases and J 11 bases; bases outside gene matches: 10. CDR1 is KGHSH, CDR2 LQKENI, per germline. The CDR3 spells CASSPGQPHSAQHF. CDR3 DNA: TGTGCCAGCTCACCGGGACAGCCTCATTCGGCCCAGCATTTT.

This chain joins TRBV11-3 and TRBJ2-2; no definite D call. There are 16 residues in the CDR3. Germline V lookup: CDR1 SGHNT, CDR2 YENEEA. The V and J ends lost 2 bases and 4 bases respectively, with 14 bases between them. The CDR3 nucleotides are TGTGCCAGCAGCTTAAGTTTGGGCTTTGGCACCGGGGAGCTGTTTTTT. It encodes CASSLSLGFGTGELFF.

The chain has TRBV28 and TRBJ2-1; D is perhaps TRBD2 (6 bases). Looked up from germline, CDR1 is MDHEN and CDR2 is SYDVKM. CDR3 size: 13 residues. The CDR3 protein is CATRENWPNEQFF. The DNA for the CDR3 is TGTGCGACTCGGGAGAACTGGCCAAATGAGCAGTTCTTC.

About this clone itself: Other DNA sequences from this sample encode an identical CDR3 as well. The chain carries TRBV5-4 and TRBJ2-2, with unresolved D. The V gene lost 0 bases and the J gene lost 5 bases, with 2 bases spanning the gap. CDR1 and CDR2 (germline): SGHNT, YYREEE (reference sequence). The CDR3 loop spans 12 amino acids. Here the CDR3 reads CASSLDTGELFF. CDR3 coding DNA: TGTGCCAGCAGCTTGGATACCGGGGAGCTGTTTTTT.

This chain links TRBV5-1 with TRBJ2-1; 13 bases map to TRBD2. V was clipped by 4 bases and J by 0 bases; unmatched bases: 10. Germline CDR1 and CDR2: SGHRS and YFSETQ. CDR3 length: 19 amino acids. Here the CDR3 reads CASSRTSGSDDFSYNEQFF. CDR3 DNA: TGCGCCAGCAGCAGGACTAGCGGGAGCGATGATTTCTCCTACAATGAGCAGTTCTTC.

The chain employs TRBV28 and TRBJ2-1; possible D gene TRBD2, 5 bases. Per the germline V gene, CDR1 is MDHEN and CDR2 is SYDVKM. Trimming cost V 9 bases and J 9 bases, with 15 bases left between them. The CDR3 sequence is 12 residues long. The CDR3 loop is CASTGLRAEQFF. The CDR3 coding sequence is TGTGCCAGTACGGGATTAAGAGCTGAGCAGTTCTTC.

This clone occurred a few times. V is TRBV2 and J is TRBJ1-5, with TRBD1 matching over 12 bases. The ends lost 6 bases at V and 5 bases at J; junction bases unmatched: 2. The CDR3 has 14 residues. In germline, CDR1 is SNHLY, CDR2 FYNNEI. CDR3 in amino acids: CASSGTGGDQPQHF. CDR3 in DNA: TGTGCCAGCAGCGGGACAGGGGGCGATCAGCCCCAGCATTTT. The variable domain in full, with the rest retrieved from reference TRBV2 and TRBJ1-5, is EPEVTQTPSHQVTQMGQEVILRCVPISNHLYFYWYRQILGQKVEFLVSFYNNEISEKSEIFDDQFSVERPDGSNFTLKIRSTKLEDSAMYFCASSGTGGDQPQHFGDGTRLSIL.

This clone was recorded once. The chain recombines TRBV28 with TRBJ2-7, with D perhaps TRBD2 (5 bases). Germline CDR1 is MDHEN and CDR2 is SYDVKM. V lost 8 bases to trimming and J lost 1 base, with 21 bases between them. CDR3 size: 16 residues. CDR3: CASLMGSAGDSYEQYF. CDR3 coding DNA: TGTGCCAGCCTCATGGGATCCGCCGGGGATTCCTACGAGCAGTACTTC. Complete variable domain (other parts from reference TRBV28 and TRBJ2-7): DVKVTQSSRYLVKRTGEKVFLECVQDMDHENMFWYRQDPGLGLRLIYFSYDVKMKEKGDIPEGYSVSREKKERFSLILESASTNQTSMYLCASLMGSAGDSYEQYFGPGTRLTVT.

V and J are TRBV9 and TRBJ2-3; D is unresolved. Per germline, CDR1 SGDLS and CDR2 YYNGEE. Trimming cost V 0 bases and J 3 bases, with 11 bases left between them. This CDR3 comprises 15 residues. Written as DNA, the CDR3 is TGTGCCAGCAGCGTAGCCAGGTCTGGGACAGATACGCAGTATTTT. It yields the protein CASSVARSGTDTQYF.

The chain combines TRBV6-1 with TRBJ2-1; no definite D call. The CDR3 runs 13 residues. Germline-derived CDR1 and CDR2 are MNHNS and SASEGT. Trimming left V 7 bases short and J 6 bases short, with 13 bases between. For the CDR3, the DNA is TGTGCCAGCAACCTTTCCCCTGCCAATGAGCAGTTCTTC. Protein sequence: CASNLSPANEQFF.

This chain links TRBV28 with TRBJ2-4; TRBD1 agrees at 7 bases. The V gene's germline CDR1 is MDHEN and CDR2 SYDVKM. V shed 6 bases and J 0 bases; nucleotides not matched to a gene: 5. The CDR3 has 15 residues. The CDR3 sequence: CASRGTALAKNIQYF. The DNA for the CDR3 is TGTGCCAGCAGAGGGACAGCTCTAGCCAAAAACATTCAGTACTTC. The full variable domain, its missing parts supplied by reference TRBV28 and TRBJ2-4, is DVKVTQSSRYLVKRTGEKVFLECVQDMDHENMFWYRQDPGLGLRLIYFSYDVKMKEKGDIPEGYSVSREKKERFSLILESASTNQTSMYLCASRGTALAKNIQYFGAGTRLSVL.

The chain links TRBV6-6 to TRBJ2-3; 11 bases match TRBD2. This CDR3 is 15 amino acids long. Germline lookup yields CDR1 MNHNY and CDR2 SVGAGI (reference sequence). With 5 bases clipped from V and 6 bases from J, the junction kept 7 bases outside the gene matches. This CDR3 is CASSATSGSTDTQYF. The CDR3 DNA sequence: TGTGCCAGCAGTGCAACTAGCGGGAGTACGGATACGCAGTATTTT.

The gene calls are TRBV5-1 and TRBJ2-5; 13 bases map to TRBD2. This CDR3 is 16 amino acids long. Trimming removed 4 bases from V and 3 bases from J; junction bases left unmatched: 6. Germline CDR1 SGHRS, CDR2 YFSETQ. CDR3 nucleotides: TGCGCCAGCAGCCGAGGACTAGCGGGAGTAGAAGAGACCCAGTACTTC. Translated: CASSRGLAGVEETQYF.

This chain uses TRBV5-1 with TRBJ2-2; 10 bases are shared with TRBD2. Unmatched junction bases numbered 6, after V lost 6 bases and J lost 4 bases. CDR3 length: 15 residues. The germline V gene encodes CDR1 SGHRS and CDR2 YFSETQ. CDR3 amino acids: CASNLIAGGTGELFF. The CDR3 DNA reads TGCGCCAGCAACCTCATAGCGGGAGGCACCGGGGAGCTGTTTTTT. The full variable domain, its missing parts supplied by reference TRBV5-1 and TRBJ2-2, is KAGVTQTPRYLIKTRGQQVTLSCSPISGHRSVSWYQQTPGQGLQFLFEYFSETQRNKGNFPGRFSGRQFSNSRSEMNVSTLELGDSALYLCASNLIAGGTGELFFGEGSRLTVL.

The V call is TRBV19, the J call TRBJ1-1; D not resolved. This CDR3 has 14 amino acids. Trimming stripped 5 bases from V and 4 bases from J, with 14 bases between. Germline assignment: CDR1 LNHDA and CDR2 SQIVND (reference sequence). CDR3 residues: CASSHGPRGTEAFF. The DNA of the CDR3 is TGTGCCAGTAGTCACGGGCCCCGGGGCACTGAAGCTTTCTTT.

The rearrangement joins TRBV19 to TRBJ1-2; TRBD1 is a possible D gene (5 bases). The CDR3 has 16 residues. Trimming cost V 6 bases and J 0 bases, with 17 bases left between them. Germline lookup yields CDR1 LNHDA and CDR2 SQIVND (reference sequence). CDR3 in amino acids: CASRTGTHEANYGYTF. CDR3 coding DNA: TGTGCCAGTAGGACCGGGACCCACGAGGCTAACTATGGCTACACCTTC.